The rows below give T cell receptor beta chains drawn from one sample of a study of cytomegalovirus exposure and HLA in healthy donors. Measured with immunoSEQ multiplex PCR; TCRdb has only the in-frame clones, and not every one. The sample has 57,000 or so clones, over 90% seen once. The sequenced material came from PBMCs. The origin of the receptors is a man aged 18 to 30 in good health and CMV-seronegative. Both conserved end residues are part of each CDR3. The D gene is left open where the match is weak. Clone sizes are given selectively: once, few, many, or a class where the clone is expanded.

CDR3 protein: CAISESTGISYEQYF
CDR3 DNA: TGTGCCATCAGTGAGTCGACAGGGATCTCCTACGAGCAGTACTTC
J gene: TRBJ2-7
clone size: -
D gene: TRBD1
V gene: TRBV10-3

CDR3 protein: CASSSTSSGSYNEQFF
CDR3 DNA: TGTGCCAGCAGTTCAACATCTAGCGGCTCCTACAATGAGCAGTTCTTC
J gene: TRBJ2-1
clone size: -
D gene: TRBD2
V gene: TRBV9

CDR3 protein: CASSPGQANQPQHF
CDR3 DNA: TGTGCCAGCAGCCCCGGACAGGCAAATCAGCCCCAGCATTTT
J gene: TRBJ1-5
clone size: -
D gene: TRBD1
V gene: TRBV7-9

CDR3 protein: CASSRGQEANYGYTF
CDR3 DNA: TGCGCCAGCAGCAGGGGCCAAGAAGCTAACTATGGCTACACCTTC
J gene: TRBJ1-2
clone size: -
D gene: -
V gene: TRBV5-1

CDR3 protein: CSVEGGSSYNEQFF
CDR3 DNA: TGCAGCGTTGAGGGAGGGAGCTCCTACAATGAGCAGTTCTTC
J gene: TRBJ2-1
clone size: -
D gene: TRBD2
V gene: TRBV29-1

CDR3 protein: CASSDEGWGEKLFF
CDR3 DNA: TGTGCCAGCAGTGATGAGGGTTGGGGTGAAAAACTGTTTTTT
J gene: TRBJ1-4
clone size: -
D gene: -
V gene: TRBV6-1

CDR3 protein: CASTPGVASYEQYF
CDR3 DNA: TGTGCCAGCACCCCCGGGGTAGCCTCCTACGAGCAGTACTTC
J gene: TRBJ2-7
clone size: -
D gene: -
V gene: TRBV28

CDR3 protein: CASSQMGNYGYTF
CDR3 DNA: TGTGCCAGCAGCCAAATGGGCAACTATGGCTACACCTTC
J gene: TRBJ1-2
clone size: -
D gene: -
V gene: TRBV5-5

CDR3 protein: CASSWAFSYEQYF
CDR3 DNA: TGTGCCAGCAGCTGGGCCTTCTCCTACGAGCAGTACTTC
J gene: TRBJ2-7
clone size: -
D gene: -
V gene: TRBV21-1

CDR3 protein: CASSEEFTGELFF
CDR3 DNA: TGCGCCAGCAGTGAGGAGTTTACCGGGGAGCTGTTTTTT
J gene: TRBJ2-2
clone size: few
D gene: -
V gene: TRBV10-2

CDR3 protein: CASSLEFISGNTIYF
CDR3 DNA: TGTGCCAGCAGCTTAGAGTTCATCTCTGGAAACACCATATATTTT
J gene: TRBJ1-3
clone size: -
D gene: -
V gene: TRBV11-2

CDR3 protein: CASGKGQGAWEQYF
CDR3 DNA: TGTGCCAGCGGAAAGGGACAGGGGGCGTGGGAGCAGTACTTC
J gene: TRBJ2-7
clone size: -
D gene: TRBD1
V gene: TRBV27

CDR3 protein: CASSLDYLQNIQYF
CDR3 DNA: TGTGCCAGCAGCTTGGACTACCTTCAAAACATTCAGTACTTC
J gene: TRBJ2-4
clone size: once
D gene: -
V gene: TRBV5-5

CDR3 protein: CASSDRGIFTEAFF
CDR3 DNA: TGTGCCAGCAGTGATAGAGGTATATTCACTGAAGCTTTCTTT
J gene: TRBJ1-1
clone size: -
D gene: -
V gene: TRBV5-5

CDR3 protein: CASSPTGGYGYTF
CDR3 DNA: TGTGCCAGCAGCCCGACAGGAGGCTATGGCTACACCTTC
J gene: TRBJ1-2
clone size: -
D gene: -
V gene: TRBV7-9

CDR3 protein: CASKWTGGDEQFF
CDR3 DNA: TGTGCCAGCAAGTGGACAGGGGGTGACGAGCAGTTCTTC
J gene: TRBJ2-1
clone size: -
D gene: TRBD1
V gene: TRBV4-2

CDR3 protein: CASSSRDSPSYNEQFF
CDR3 DNA: TGTGCCAGCAGTTCCCGGGACAGCCCTTCCTACAATGAGCAGTTCTTC
J gene: TRBJ2-1
clone size: -
D gene: TRBD1
V gene: TRBV27

CDR3 protein: CASRGAGYSSGANVLTF
CDR3 DNA: TGTGCCAGTAGGGGGGCAGGGTATAGCTCTGGGGCCAACGTCCTGACTTTC
J gene: TRBJ2-6
clone size: -
D gene: -
V gene: TRBV19

CDR3 protein: CASSQGGQKGIEAFF
CDR3 DNA: TGTGCCAGCAGCCAAGGGGGCCAGAAGGGGATCGAAGCTTTCTTT
J gene: TRBJ1-1
clone size: -
D gene: -
V gene: TRBV14

CDR3 protein: CASSPGQGVDTEAFF
CDR3 DNA: TGCGCCAGCAGCCCGGGACAGGGGGTCGACACTGAAGCTTTCTTT
J gene: TRBJ1-1
clone size: -
D gene: TRBD1
V gene: TRBV5-1

CDR3 protein: CASSKSTGGNTEAFF
CDR3 DNA: TGTGCCAGCAGTAAATCTACAGGGGGCAACACTGAAGCTTTCTTT
J gene: TRBJ1-1
clone size: -
D gene: TRBD1
V gene: TRBV25-1

CDR3 protein: CASSPYRVFEAFF
CDR3 DNA: TGTGCCAGCAGCCCTTATCGGGTCTTTGAAGCTTTCTTT
J gene: TRBJ1-1
clone size: -
D gene: -
V gene: TRBV11-2

CDR3 protein: CASSLRRQGDGYTF
CDR3 DNA: TGTGCCAGCAGCTTACGTCGGCAGGGTGATGGCTACACCTTC
J gene: TRBJ1-2
clone size: -
D gene: -
V gene: TRBV7-2

CDR3 protein: CASSLPGQGYNEQFF
CDR3 DNA: TGTGCCAGCAGCTTACCGGGACAGGGTTACAATGAGCAGTTCTTC
J gene: TRBJ2-1
clone size: -
D gene: TRBD1
V gene: TRBV11-2

CDR3 protein: CASSPTNNEQFF
CDR3 DNA: TGTGCCAGCTCACCGACTAACAATGAGCAGTTCTTC
J gene: TRBJ2-1
clone size: -
D gene: -
V gene: TRBV18

CDR3 protein: CASSPTGVGTDTQYF
CDR3 DNA: TGTGCCAGCAGCCCGACAGGGGTAGGCACAGATACGCAGTATTTT
J gene: TRBJ2-3
clone size: -
D gene: TRBD1
V gene: TRBV7-9

CDR3 protein: CASSPRHF
CDR3 DNA: TGTGCCAGCAGCCCGAGGCACTTC
J gene: TRBJ2-7
clone size: -
D gene: -
V gene: TRBV27

CDR3 protein: CASSYSRDTGELFF
CDR3 DNA: TGTGCCAGCAGTTACTCCAGGGACACCGGGGAGCTGTTTTTT
J gene: TRBJ2-2
clone size: -
D gene: -
V gene: TRBV6-5

CDR3 protein: CASSAGLVNTGELFF
CDR3 DNA: TGTGCCAGCAGTGCGGGACTCGTAAACACCGGGGAGCTGTTTTTT
J gene: TRBJ2-2
clone size: -
D gene: -
V gene: TRBV25-1

CDR3 protein: CASSLKGPGETFF
CDR3 DNA: TGTGCCAGCAGTTTAAAGGGGCCCGGTGAGACTTTCTTT
J gene: TRBJ1-1
clone size: -
D gene: -
V gene: TRBV28

CDR3 protein: CAWILGTRHEQYF
CDR3 DNA: TGTGCCTGGATATTAGGGACTCGCCACGAGCAGTACTTC
J gene: TRBJ2-7
clone size: -
D gene: -
V gene: TRBV30

CDR3 protein: CARSLGSREREAPYEQYF
CDR3 DNA: TGTGCCAGAAGCTTGGGGAGTAGGGAGCGGGAGGCCCCCTACGAGCAGTACTTC
J gene: TRBJ2-7
clone size: -
D gene: TRBD2
V gene: TRBV5-3